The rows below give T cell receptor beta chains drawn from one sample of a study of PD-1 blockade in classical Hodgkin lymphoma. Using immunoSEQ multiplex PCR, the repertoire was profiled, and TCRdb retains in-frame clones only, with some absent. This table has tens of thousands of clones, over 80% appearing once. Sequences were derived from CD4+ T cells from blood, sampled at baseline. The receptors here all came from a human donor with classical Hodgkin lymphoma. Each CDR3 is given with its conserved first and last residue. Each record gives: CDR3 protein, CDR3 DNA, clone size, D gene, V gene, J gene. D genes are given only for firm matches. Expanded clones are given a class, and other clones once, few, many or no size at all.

CASSLSGQELETQYF	TGTGCCAGCAGCCTTAGCGGACAAGAATTGGAGACCCAGTACTTC	NA	NA	TRBV7-2	TRBJ2-5
CASSIDRSGGVTDTQYF	TGTGCCAGTAGTATAGATCGTAGCGGGGGCGTTACAGATACGCAGTATTTT	NA	TRBD2	TRBV19	TRBJ2-3
CASSFGEYNEQFF	TGCGCCAGCAGCTTTGGGGAGTACAATGAGCAGTTCTTC	NA	NA	TRBV5-1	TRBJ2-1
CASSSQNTEAFF	TGTGCCAGCAGCTCTCAGAACACTGAAGCTTTCTTT	NA	NA	TRBV7-8	TRBJ1-1
CASRPTLSTDTQYF	TGTGCCAGCAGACCCACCCTCAGCACAGATACGCAGTATTTT	NA	NA	TRBV27	TRBJ2-3
CASSLESGGGQYF	TGTGCCAGCAGCTTAGAAAGCGGGGGGGGGCAGTACTTC	NA	TRBD2	TRBV7-8	TRBJ2-7
CASSSLAGSTDTQYF	TGTGCCAGCAGCTCTCTAGCGGGGTCCACAGATACGCAGTATTTT	NA	TRBD2	TRBV5-6	TRBJ2-3
CASSTTASHYGYTF	TGTGCCAGCAGTACGACAGCTTCCCACTATGGCTACACCTTC	once	NA	TRBV28	TRBJ1-2
CASSLGRSSSGNTIYF	TGTGCCAGCAGTCTCGGACGGAGTAGCTCTGGAAACACCATATATTTT	NA	NA	TRBV28	TRBJ1-3
CASSYRIGQANSPLHF	TGTGCCAGCAGTTACAGGATCGGACAGGCGAATTCACCCCTCCACTTT	few	TRBD1	TRBV6-5	TRBJ1-6
CASSLLDRASWETQYF	TGTGCCAGCAGCTTACTTGACAGGGCATCGTGGGAGACCCAGTACTTC	NA	TRBD1	TRBV11-2	TRBJ2-5
CATSRDRDEQYF	TGTGCCACCAGCAGGGACAGGGACGAGCAGTACTTC	NA	TRBD1	TRBV15	TRBJ2-7
CASSRSGTGTEKLFF	TGTGCCAGCAGTCGCAGTGGGACAGGGACGGAAAAACTGTTTTTT	NA	TRBD1	TRBV25-1	TRBJ1-4
CASSPWTGGKNEQFF	TGTGCCAGCAGCCCCTGGACAGGGGGCAAGAATGAGCAGTTCTTC	NA	TRBD1	TRBV7-3	TRBJ2-1
CATSSGIGRRQYF	TGTGCCACCAGCAGTGGGATAGGACGGCGCCAGTACTTC	once	NA	TRBV15	TRBJ2-5
CAISEYMGSPLHF	TGTGCCATCAGTGAGTACATGGGTTCACCCCTCCACTTT	NA	NA	TRBV10-3	TRBJ1-6
CASSFEGHTIYF	TGTGCCAGCAGCTTTGAAGGGCACACCATATATTTT	NA	NA	TRBV11-2	TRBJ1-3
CASNFGRGLVTQYF	TGTGCCAGCAACTTCGGCCGGGGACTAGTGACCCAGTACTTC	NA	TRBD2	TRBV11-2	TRBJ2-5
CASGLGTGRIDEQYF	TGTGCTAGTGGTTTGGGGACAGGGCGGATTGACGAGCAGTACTTC	NA	TRBD1	TRBV12-5	TRBJ2-7
CASSLSSTQGGETQYF	TGTGCCAGCAGCTTAAGCTCAACACAGGGAGGAGAGACCCAGTACTTC	NA	NA	TRBV7-2	TRBJ2-5
CASSLIKMGRLDRFF	TGTGCCAGTAGTCTAATTAAAATGGGACGGCTCGACAGGTTCTTC	NA	NA	TRBV19	TRBJ2-1
CASSIGASGGAGTNEKLFF	TGTGCCAGTAGTATTGGGGCCTCGGGGGGCGCTGGAACTAATGAAAAACTGTTTTTT	NA	NA	TRBV19	TRBJ1-4
CASSWDREGTQYF	TGTGCCAGCAGCTGGGACAGGGAGGGGACCCAGTACTTC	NA	TRBD1	TRBV2	TRBJ2-5